The rows below give T cell receptor beta chains drawn from one sample of a study of cytomegalovirus exposure and HLA in healthy donors. The protocol was immunoSEQ multiplex PCR, while the TCRdb copy is restricted to in-frame clones and leaves out a portion. The sample lists tens of thousands of clones, approximately 78% seen once, with 4.4% in the top ten. Sequenced sample: PBMCs. These receptors all stem from a male donor in good health and CMV-seropositive. The CDR3 runs from the conserved cysteine through the conserved F or W. A D gene is named only where the DNA matches it firmly. Rows give clone size only sometimes, using once, few, many, or a class for an expanded clone.

D: .
length: 13
size: .
V: TRBV29-1
J: TRBJ2-7
CDR3: CSVEGGDRYEQYF
DNA: TGCAGCGTTGAAGGGGGGGACCGCTACGAGCAGTACTTC

D: TRBD1
length: 15
size: .
V: TRBV7-9
J: TRBJ1-1
CDR3: CASSSWDSLNTEAFF
DNA: TGTGCCAGCAGCTCATGGGACAGTTTGAACACTGAAGCTTTCTTT

D: TRBD2
length: 17
size: .
V: TRBV29-1
J: TRBJ2-2
CDR3: CSVDGLAWGKDTGELFF
DNA: TGCAGCGTTGATGGACTAGCTTGGGGAAAGGACACCGGGGAGCTGTTTTTT

D: .
length: 12
size: .
V: TRBV11-2
J: TRBJ2-5
CDR3: CASSLRQETQYF
DNA: TGTGCCAGCAGCTTACGCCAAGAGACCCAGTACTTC

D: TRBD1
length: 15
size: .
V: TRBV5-4
J: TRBJ2-1
CDR3: CASSLDRGRGHEQFF
DNA: TGTGCCAGCAGCTTAGACAGGGGAAGAGGGCATGAGCAGTTCTTC

D: TRBD2
length: 15
size: .
V: TRBV6-1
J: TRBJ2-3
CDR3: CASSETGGPTDTQYF
DNA: TGTGCCAGCAGTGAGACGGGAGGGCCGACAGATACGCAGTATTTT

D: .
length: 12
size: .
V: TRBV27
J: TRBJ2-7
CDR3: CASSFNTYEQYF
DNA: TGTGCCAGCAGTTTTAATACCTACGAGCAGTACTTC

D: TRBD1
length: 15
size: .
V: TRBV25-1
J: TRBJ2-7
CDR3: CASSEGQGIFYEQYF
DNA: TGTGCCAGCAGTGAAGGACAGGGGATTTTCTACGAGCAGTACTTC

D: .
length: 17
size: once
V: TRBV2
J: TRBJ1-5
CDR3: CASSEGGGLYSNQPQHF
DNA: TGTGCCAGCAGTGAAGGGGGGGGACTATATAGCAATCAGCCCCAGCATTTT

D: TRBD1
length: 13
size: .
V: TRBV28
J: TRBJ2-7
CDR3: CASSLQGNYEQYF
DNA: TGTGCCAGCAGTCTACAGGGGAACTACGAGCAGTACTTC

D: TRBD2
length: 15
size: .
V: TRBV14
J: TRBJ2-7
CDR3: CASSLLAGGLYEQYF
DNA: TGTGCCAGCAGCCTCCTAGCGGGAGGGCTCTACGAGCAGTACTTC

D: .
length: 13
size: .
V: TRBV7-9
J: TRBJ2-1
CDR3: CASSLIGNNEQFF
DNA: TGTGCCAGCAGCTTAATCGGGAACAATGAGCAGTTCTTC

D: TRBD2
length: 16
size: .
V: TRBV28
J: TRBJ2-3
CDR3: CASSLPWTSGENTQYF
DNA: TGTGCCAGCAGTTTACCCTGGACTAGCGGGGAAAATACGCAGTATTTT

D: .
length: 12
size: .
V: TRBV7-2
J: TRBJ1-1
CDR3: CASSFYNTEAFF
DNA: TGTGCCAGCAGCTTTTATAACACTGAAGCTTTCTTT

D: TRBD2
length: 15
size: .
V: TRBV6-1
J: TRBJ2-7
CDR3: CASKGGGGRGHEQYF
DNA: TGTGCCAGCAAGGGCGGGGGGGGGAGGGGGCACGAGCAGTACTTC

D: TRBD2
length: 15
size: .
V: TRBV2
J: TRBJ2-5
CDR3: CASSNPSGGEETQYF
DNA: TGTGCCAGCAGTAACCCTAGCGGGGGGGAAGAGACCCAGTACTTC

D: TRBD1
length: 16
size: few
V: TRBV5-4
J: TRBJ1-2
CDR3: CASSLGFRRGLNGYTF
DNA: TGTGCCAGCAGCTTGGGCTTTAGGAGGGGGCTGAATGGCTACACCTTC

D: TRBD2
length: 12
size: .
V: TRBV7-2
J: TRBJ2-1
CDR3: CASSLSGTSGFF
DNA: TGTGCCAGCAGCCTATCCGGGACTAGCGGATTCTTC

D: .
length: 12
size: .
V: TRBV10-3
J: TRBJ1-2
CDR3: CAISGVNYGYTF
DNA: TGTGCCATCTCAGGGGTTAACTATGGCTACACCTTC

D: .
length: 15
size: .
V: TRBV11-2
J: TRBJ2-2
CDR3: CASSLRRDSTGELFF
DNA: TGTGCCAGCAGCTTAAGGAGGGACAGCACCGGGGAGCTGTTTTTT

D: TRBD2
length: 16
size: medium-sized
V: TRBV7-9
J: TRBJ2-1
CDR3: CASSVHGTSGYNEQFF
DNA: TGTGCCAGCAGCGTACACGGGACTAGCGGTTACAATGAGCAGTTCTTC

D: .
length: 21
size: .
V: TRBV30
J: TRBJ2-2
CDR3: CAWSVSLNRVWLTEGTGELFF
DNA: TGTGCCTGGAGTGTCTCCTTAAACAGGGTTTGGTTAACTGAGGGCACCGGGGAGCTGTTTTTT

D: .
length: 13
size: .
V: TRBV19
J: TRBJ2-1
CDR3: CASSILGSNEQFF
DNA: TGTGCCAGTAGTATACTCGGGTCCAATGAGCAGTTCTTC

D: TRBD2
length: 14
size: few
V: TRBV5-1
J: TRBJ2-1
CDR3: CASSSAGGYNEQFF
DNA: TGCGCCAGCAGCTCCGCGGGAGGGTACAATGAGCAGTTCTTC

D: .
length: 14
size: once
V: TRBV10-3
J: TRBJ2-5
CDR3: CAISLGGFVETQYF
DNA: TGTGCCATCAGTCTAGGGGGATTCGTGGAGACCCAGTACTTC

D: .
length: 14
size: few
V: TRBV6-5
J: TRBJ2-6
CDR3: CASRESSGANVLTF
DNA: TGTGCCAGCAGAGAGAGCTCTGGGGCCAACGTCCTGACTTTC

D: .
length: 15
size: .
V: TRBV4-1
J: TRBJ1-1
CDR3: CASSPGAQGSTEAFF
DNA: TGCGCCAGCAGCCCCGGAGCACAGGGTTCAACTGAAGCTTTCTTT

D: TRBD1
length: 15
size: .
V: TRBV5-4
J: TRBJ2-5
CDR3: CASSLDQGAQETQYF
DNA: TGTGCCAGCAGCTTGGATCAGGGGGCGCAAGAGACCCAGTACTTC

D: .
length: 16
size: .
V: TRBV30
J: TRBJ2-7
CDR3: CAWSRGSGLYAYEQYF
DNA: TGTGCCTGGAGTAGGGGCAGTGGTCTCTACGCGTACGAGCAGTACTTC

D: TRBD2
length: 16
size: many
V: TRBV4-1
J: TRBJ2-7
CDR3: CASSQGLLAMSYEQYF
DNA: TGCGCCAGCAGCCAAGGCCTACTAGCGATGTCCTACGAGCAGTACTTC

D: .
length: 15
size: .
V: TRBV19
J: TRBJ2-1
CDR3: CASSTLASSYNEQFF
DNA: TGTGCCAGTAGTACCCTAGCGAGCTCCTACAATGAGCAGTTCTTC

D: TRBD1
length: 14
size: .
V: TRBV6-5
J: TRBJ1-6
CDR3: CASSMTGKDSPLHF
DNA: TGTGCCAGCAGCATGACAGGGAAGGATTCACCCCTCCACTTT

D: TRBD2
length: 15
size: .
V: TRBV5-4
J: TRBJ2-2
CDR3: CASSRAGGDTGELFF
DNA: TGTGCCAGCAGCAGGGCGGGAGGGGACACCGGGGAGCTGTTTTTT

D: .
length: 14
size: .
V: TRBV6-1
J: TRBJ2-2
CDR3: CASGDTGDTGELFF
DNA: TGTGCCAGCGGAGACACGGGGGACACCGGGGAGCTGTTTTTT

D: .
length: 14
size: .
V: TRBV6-5
J: TRBJ2-7
CDR3: CASSPGTNKYEQYF
DNA: TGTGCCAGCAGTCCCGGGACAAACAAGTACGAGCAGTACTTC

D: .
length: 11
size: .
V: TRBV20-1
J: TRBJ1-4
CDR3: CSAAEGEKLFF
DNA: TGCAGTGCTGCGGAAGGTGAAAAACTGTTTTTT

D: TRBD1
length: 16
size: .
V: TRBV6-5
J: TRBJ2-7
CDR3: CASSSLTLTGTYEQYF
DNA: TGTGCCAGCAGTTCTCTTACTTTGACAGGGACGTACGAGCAGTACTTC

D: .
length: 13
size: .
V: TRBV27
J: TRBJ1-1
CDR3: CASSLRDNTEAFF
DNA: TGTGCCAGCAGTTTAAGAGATAACACTGAAGCTTTCTTT

D: TRBD2
length: 14
size: .
V: TRBV15
J: TRBJ2-5
CDR3: CATSPSGDTGTQYF
DNA: TGTGCCACCAGCCCTAGCGGGGATACCGGGACCCAGTACTTC

D: TRBD2
length: 13
size: .
V: TRBV10-3
J: TRBJ2-1
CDR3: CANQSGRYNEQFF
DNA: TGTGCCAACCAGAGCGGGAGATACAATGAGCAGTTCTTC

D: TRBD1
length: 15
size: .
V: TRBV5-6
J: TRBJ1-2
CDR3: CASSFRTLTGGGYTF
DNA: TGTGCCAGCAGCTTTCGAACCTTAACAGGGGGTGGCTACACCTTC

D: .
length: 14
size: .
V: TRBV27
J: TRBJ2-2
CDR3: CASSFQGPAGELFF
DNA: TGTGCCAGCAGTTTTCAGGGGCCGGCCGGGGAGCTGTTTTTT

D: TRBD1
length: 14
size: .
V: TRBV10-3
J: TRBJ1-2
CDR3: CAISESTGQGGYTF
DNA: TGTGCCATCAGTGAGTCAACGGGACAGGGCGGCTACACCTTC

D: TRBD1
length: 16
size: .
V: TRBV27
J: TRBJ2-2
CDR3: CASSMGLDRDTGELFF
DNA: TGTGCCAGCAGTATGGGATTGGACAGGGACACCGGGGAGCTGTTTTTT

D: TRBD1
length: 13
size: .
V: TRBV7-6
J: TRBJ1-1
CDR3: CASSRDRRTEAFF
DNA: TGTGCCAGCAGCCGGGACAGAAGAACTGAAGCTTTCTTT

D: TRBD1
length: 16
size: once
V: TRBV13
J: TRBJ2-7
CDR3: CASSLLGQEPTYEQYF
DNA: TGTGCCAGCAGCCTCCTCGGACAGGAACCAACCTACGAGCAGTACTTC

D: TRBD1
length: 15
size: .
V: TRBV2
J: TRBJ2-2
CDR3: CASSQQGADTGELFF
DNA: TGTGCCAGCAGTCAACAGGGGGCGGACACCGGGGAGCTGTTTTTT

D: .
length: 15
size: .
V: TRBV5-5
J: TRBJ1-1
CDR3: CASSWGTVGGTEAFF
DNA: TGTGCCAGCAGCTGGGGAACGGTGGGGGGCACTGAAGCTTTCTTT

D: TRBD2
length: 11
size: .
V: TRBV20-1
J: TRBJ2-3
CDR3: CSAGTSPTQYF
DNA: TGCAGTGCAGGGACTAGCCCAACGCAGTATTTT

D: TRBD1
length: 14
size: .
V: TRBV27
J: TRBJ2-7
CDR3: CASSLTGQGYEQYF
DNA: TGTGCCAGCAGTTTAACGGGACAGGGATACGAGCAGTACTTC